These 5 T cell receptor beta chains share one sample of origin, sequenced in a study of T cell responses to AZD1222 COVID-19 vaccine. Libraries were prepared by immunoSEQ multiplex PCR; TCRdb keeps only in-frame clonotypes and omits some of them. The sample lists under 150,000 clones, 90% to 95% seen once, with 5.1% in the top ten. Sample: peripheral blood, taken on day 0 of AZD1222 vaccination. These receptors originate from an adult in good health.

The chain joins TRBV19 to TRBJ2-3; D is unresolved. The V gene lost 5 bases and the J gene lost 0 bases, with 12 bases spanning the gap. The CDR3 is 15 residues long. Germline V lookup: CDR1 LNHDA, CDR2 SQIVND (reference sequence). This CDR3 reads CASSLTRASTDTQYF. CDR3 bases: TGTGCCAGTAGTCTGACTCGTGCTAGCACAGATACGCAGTATTTT. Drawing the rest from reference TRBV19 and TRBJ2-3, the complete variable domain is DGGITQSPKYLFRKEGQNVTLSCEQNLNHDAMYWYRQDPGQGLRLIYYSQIVNDFQKGDIAEGYSVSREKKESFPLTVTSAQKNPTAFYLCASSLTRASTDTQYFGPGTRLTVL.

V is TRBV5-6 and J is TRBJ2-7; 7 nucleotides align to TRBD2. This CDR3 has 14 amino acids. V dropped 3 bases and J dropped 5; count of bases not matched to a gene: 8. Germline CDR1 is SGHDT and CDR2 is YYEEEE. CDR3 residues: CASSSVRGVHEQYF. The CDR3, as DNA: TGTGCCAGCAGCTCGGTCCGGGGGGTCCACGAGCAGTACTTC.

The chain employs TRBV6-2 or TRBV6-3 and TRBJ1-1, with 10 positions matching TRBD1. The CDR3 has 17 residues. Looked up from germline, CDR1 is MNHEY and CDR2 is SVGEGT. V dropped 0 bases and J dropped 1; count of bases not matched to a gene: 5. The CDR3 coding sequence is TGTGCCAGCAGTTACTCTTTGACAGGGGGCCAGAACACTGAAGCTTTCTTT. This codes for CASSYSLTGGQNTEAFF.

The CDR3 coding sequence is TGTGCCAGCAGTGCACGGACTAGCGGGGGTACAATTTCCTACGAGCAGTACTTC. Translated: CASSARTSGGTISYEQYF. This chain uses TRBV6-1 with TRBJ2-7; 13 bases are shared with TRBD2. The CDR3 contains 18 residues. Germline lookup yields CDR1 MNHNS and CDR2 SASEGT. Losses at the gene ends were 4 bases for V and 1 base for J; bases not matched to a gene: 10.

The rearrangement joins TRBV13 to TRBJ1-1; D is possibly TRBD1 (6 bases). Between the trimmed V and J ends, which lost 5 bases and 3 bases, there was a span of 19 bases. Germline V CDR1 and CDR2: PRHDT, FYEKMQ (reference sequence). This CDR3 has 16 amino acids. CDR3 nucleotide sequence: TGTGCCAGCAGCAAAGGCAGGGGCAGGGGTGACACTGAAGCTTTCTTT. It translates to CASSKGRGRGDTEAFF.